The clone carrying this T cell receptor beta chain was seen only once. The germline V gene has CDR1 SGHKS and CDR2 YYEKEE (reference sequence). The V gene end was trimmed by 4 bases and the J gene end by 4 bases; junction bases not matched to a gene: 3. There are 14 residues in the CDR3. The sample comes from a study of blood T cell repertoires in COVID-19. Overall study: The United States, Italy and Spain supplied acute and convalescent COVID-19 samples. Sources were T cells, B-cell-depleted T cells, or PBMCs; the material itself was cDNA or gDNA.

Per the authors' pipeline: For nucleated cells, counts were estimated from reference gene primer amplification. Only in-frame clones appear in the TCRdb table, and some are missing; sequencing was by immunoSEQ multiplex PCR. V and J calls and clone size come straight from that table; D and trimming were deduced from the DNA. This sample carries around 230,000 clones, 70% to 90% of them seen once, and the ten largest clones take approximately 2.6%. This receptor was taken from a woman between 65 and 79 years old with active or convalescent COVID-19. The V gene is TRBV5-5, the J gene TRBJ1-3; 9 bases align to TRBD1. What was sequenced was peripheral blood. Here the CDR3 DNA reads TGTGCCAGCAGCCTCGGACAGGGGGGAAACACCATATATTTT. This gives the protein CASSLGQGGNTIYF.